A selection of T cell receptor beta chains follows, all from one sample in a study of human T cells and chemical hapten exposure. Each CDR3 protein is one row after TCRdb ran MiXCR on the RACE reads. The sample holds approximately 90,000 distinct CDR3 sequences, approximately 8.2% seen once. The sequenced material came from whole blood. The source is a female donor in good health. Some clones in this sample may be carry-over from other donors' samples. Each CDR3 is given with its conserved first and last residue. D genes are given only for firm matches. Clone size is given for some rows only: seen once, a few or many times, or a class if the clone is expanded.

clone_size: many
cdr3_length: 15
v_call: TRBV18
j_call: TRBJ1-4
d_call: TRBD1
cdr3_aa: CASSPTTGGNEKLFF
cdr3_nt: TGTGCCAGCTCACCGACTACAGGGGGGAATGAAAAACTGTTTTTT

clone_size: NA
cdr3_length: 18
v_call: TRBV20-1
j_call: TRBJ2-3
d_call: TRBD2
cdr3_aa: CSARDFLAERKSTDTQYF
cdr3_nt: TGCAGTGCTAGAGATTTCCTAGCGGAACGTAAAAGCACAGATACGCAGTATTTT

clone_size: NA
cdr3_length: 13
v_call: TRBV24-1
j_call: TRBJ2-2
d_call: NA
cdr3_aa: CATSDPGTGELFF
cdr3_nt: TGTGCCACCAGTGATCCGGGCACCGGGGAGCTGTTTTTT

clone_size: few
cdr3_length: 14
v_call: TRBV12-3/TRBV12-4
j_call: TRBJ1-2
d_call: NA
cdr3_aa: CASRQTGVNYGYTF
cdr3_nt: TGTGCCAGCAGACAGACAGGAGTAAACTATGGCTACACCTTC

clone_size: few
cdr3_length: 14
v_call: TRBV20-1
j_call: TRBJ1-1
d_call: NA
cdr3_aa: CSATTGYGNTEAFF
cdr3_nt: TGCAGTGCAACTACCGGATACGGGAACACTGAAGCTTTCTTT

clone_size: few
cdr3_length: 15
v_call: TRBV7-2
j_call: TRBJ2-5
d_call: NA
cdr3_aa: CASSPTGTHGETQYF
cdr3_nt: TGTGCCAGCAGCCCTACCGGGACGCACGGTGAGACCCAGTACTTC

clone_size: NA
cdr3_length: 16
v_call: TRBV7-3
j_call: TRBJ2-2
d_call: NA
cdr3_aa: CASSLRPGMNTGELFF
cdr3_nt: TGTGCCAGCAGCTTACGCCCGGGCATGAACACCGGGGAGCTGTTTTTT

clone_size: NA
cdr3_length: 13
v_call: TRBV19
j_call: TRBJ1-5
d_call: NA
cdr3_aa: CASNNQGNQPQRF
cdr3_nt: TGTGCCAGTAATAACCAGGGGAATCAGCCCCAGCGTTTT

clone_size: many
cdr3_length: 13
v_call: TRBV2
j_call: TRBJ1-3
d_call: NA
cdr3_aa: CAHSKTSGNTIYF
cdr3_nt: TGTGCCCACTCAAAAACCTCTGGAAACACCATATATTTT

clone_size: many
cdr3_length: 12
v_call: TRBV5-4
j_call: TRBJ1-2
d_call: NA
cdr3_aa: CASSLGGYGYTF
cdr3_nt: TGTGCCAGCAGCTTAGGGGGATATGGCTACACCTTC

clone_size: many
cdr3_length: 16
v_call: TRBV11-2
j_call: TRBJ2-1
d_call: TRBD2
cdr3_aa: CASSDAGTNSYNEQFF
cdr3_nt: TGTGCCAGCAGCGACGCCGGGACTAACTCCTACAATGAGCAGTTCTTC

clone_size: NA
cdr3_length: 14
v_call: TRBV10-3
j_call: TRBJ2-5
d_call: NA
cdr3_aa: CAIRPRGPQETQYF
cdr3_nt: TGTGCCATCAGGCCCAGGGGACCACAAGAGACCCAGTACTTC

clone_size: few
cdr3_length: 19
v_call: TRBV6-1
j_call: TRBJ2-4
d_call: TRBD2
cdr3_aa: CASGVTVAGTKAGKNIQYF
cdr3_nt: TGTGCCAGCGGAGTGACGGTAGCGGGAACCAAAGCGGGCAAAAACATTCAGTACTTC

clone_size: NA
cdr3_length: 12
v_call: TRBV6-1
j_call: TRBJ2-1
d_call: TRBD1
cdr3_aa: CASRRQGDEQFF
cdr3_nt: TGTGCCAGCAGACGACAGGGCGATGAGCAGTTCTTC

clone_size: many
cdr3_length: 13
v_call: TRBV29-1
j_call: TRBJ2-5
d_call: TRBD2
cdr3_aa: CSVVSSGQETQYF
cdr3_nt: TGCAGCGTTGTTTCTAGCGGGCAAGAGACCCAGTACTTC

clone_size: NA
cdr3_length: 14
v_call: TRBV29-1
j_call: TRBJ2-7
d_call: TRBD2
cdr3_aa: CSVGYGLASYEQYF
cdr3_nt: TGCAGCGTTGGGTACGGACTAGCGTCTTACGAGCAGTACTTC

clone_size: many
cdr3_length: 14
v_call: TRBV7-2
j_call: TRBJ2-3
d_call: NA
cdr3_aa: CASSLAQGSNTQYF
cdr3_nt: TGTGCCAGCAGCTTAGCACAGGGATCCAATACGCAGTATTTT

clone_size: few
cdr3_length: 15
v_call: TRBV19
j_call: TRBJ2-7
d_call: TRBD2
cdr3_aa: CASSPWTSGRAEQYF
cdr3_nt: TGTGCCAGTAGTCCCTGGACTAGCGGGAGGGCCGAGCAGTACTTC

clone_size: NA
cdr3_length: 12
v_call: TRBV2
j_call: TRBJ2-1
d_call: TRBD1
cdr3_aa: CASSGTGIEQFF
cdr3_nt: TGTGCCAGCAGTGGGACAGGGATCGAGCAGTTCTTC

clone_size: NA
cdr3_length: 15
v_call: TRBV7-2
j_call: TRBJ2-3
d_call: TRBD1
cdr3_aa: CASSQEGAVGDTQYF
cdr3_nt: TGTGCCAGCAGCCAAGAGGGGGCTGTTGGAGATACGCAGTATTTT

clone_size: many
cdr3_length: 13
v_call: TRBV6-1
j_call: TRBJ2-1
d_call: TRBD1
cdr3_aa: CASNWTGMDEQFF
cdr3_nt: TGTGCCAGCAATTGGACAGGGATGGATGAGCAGTTCTTC

clone_size: few
cdr3_length: 18
v_call: TRBV23-1
j_call: TRBJ2-2
d_call: NA
cdr3_aa: CASPEDSCGSPNTGELFF
cdr3_nt: TGCGCCAGCCCGGAGGACAGTTGCGGGAGCCCGAACACCGGGGAGCTGTTTTTT

clone_size: many
cdr3_length: 15
v_call: TRBV2
j_call: TRBJ2-2
d_call: TRBD1
cdr3_aa: CASRSEGAQTGELFF
cdr3_nt: TGTGCCAGCAGATCAGAGGGGGCGCAAACCGGGGAGCTGTTTTTT

clone_size: many
cdr3_length: 20
v_call: TRBV6-2/TRBV6-3
j_call: TRBJ2-6
d_call: TRBD2
cdr3_aa: CASSPSPGGRWDSGANVLTF
cdr3_nt: TGTGCCAGCAGCCCCTCCCCGGGAGGGAGATGGGACTCTGGGGCCAACGTCCTGACTTTC